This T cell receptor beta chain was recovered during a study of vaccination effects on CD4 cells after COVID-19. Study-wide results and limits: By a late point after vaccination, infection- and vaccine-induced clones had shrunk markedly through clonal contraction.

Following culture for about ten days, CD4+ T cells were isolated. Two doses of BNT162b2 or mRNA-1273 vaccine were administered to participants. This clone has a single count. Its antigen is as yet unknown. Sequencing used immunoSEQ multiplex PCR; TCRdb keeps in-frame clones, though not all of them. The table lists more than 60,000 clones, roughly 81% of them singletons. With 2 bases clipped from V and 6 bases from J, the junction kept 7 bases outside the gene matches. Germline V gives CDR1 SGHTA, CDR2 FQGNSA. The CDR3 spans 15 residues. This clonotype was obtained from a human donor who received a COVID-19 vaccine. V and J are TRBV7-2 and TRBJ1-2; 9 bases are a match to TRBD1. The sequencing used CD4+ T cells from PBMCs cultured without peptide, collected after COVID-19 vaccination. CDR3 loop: CASSLKGTGYNGYTF. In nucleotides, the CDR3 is TGTGCCAGCAGCTTAAAAGGGACAGGGTATAATGGCTACACCTTC.